This T cell receptor (beta chain) was captured by sequencing in a study of early T cells in non-severe SARS-CoV-2 infection. The protocol attached unique molecular identifiers to individual cDNA molecules. TCRdb reprocessed the 5' RACE reads via MiXCR and lists one record per CDR3 protein. The sample carries some 40,000 distinct CDR3 sequences, roughly 8% recorded once. Germline V gene data show CDR1 as MDHEN and CDR2 as SYDVKM. V lost 5 bases, J lost 2 bases, and 6 bases stayed unmatched. This CDR3 comprises 14 residues. The specimen comprised whole blood, sampled at baseline. This clonotype originated in an adult who was a healthcare worker with PCR-confirmed SARS-CoV-2 infection or an uninfected control (not recorded which). V gene TRBV28 combines with J gene TRBJ2-7; 7 bases map to TRBD1. CDR3 in amino acids: CASSKKTGPYEQYF. CDR3 nucleotide sequence: TGTGCCAGCAGTAAGAAGACAGGGCCCTACGAGCAGTACTTC. The variable domain in full, with the rest retrieved from reference TRBV28 and TRBJ2-7, is DVKVTQSSRYLVKRTGEKVFLECVQDMDHENMFWYRQDPGLGLRLIYFSYDVKMKEKGDIPEGYSVSREKKERFSLILESASTNQTSMYLCASSKKTGPYEQYFGPGTRLTVT.